This T cell receptor beta chain was obtained from a study of T-cell reconstitution after alpha-beta-depleted transplantation in children. Construction of the TCRbeta library involved unique molecular identifiers. TCRdb re-called the PCR reads through MiXCR, storing one row per CDR3 protein. The sample has about 540,000 distinct CDR3 sequences; 15% to 20% are singletons. J was trimmed by 1 base and V by 0 bases; bases with no gene match: 7. Germline V gives CDR1 SGHRS, CDR2 YFSETQ. The CDR3 length is 16 residues. This clonotype was sampled from a human donor who donated a stem cell graft to a child with acute lymphoblastic leukemia. The V and J genes are TRBV5-1 and TRBJ2-7, with 7 bases lining up with TRBD1. Sequences were derived from PBMCs from the stem cell graft donor, sampled from the stem cell graft. CDR3 coding DNA: TGCGCCAGCAGCTTGGCCCCGGGACAGAGTTCCTACGAGCAGTACTTC. Amino acid sequence: CASSLAPGQSSYEQYF. Combining the CDR3 with reference TRBV5-1 and TRBJ2-7 gives the whole variable domain KAGVTQTPRYLIKTRGQQVTLSCSPISGHRSVSWYQQTPGQGLQFLFEYFSETQRNKGNFPGRFSGRQFSNSRSEMNVSTLELGDSALYLCASSLAPGQSSYEQYFGPGTRLTVT.